These T cell receptor beta chains were read from a single sample in a study of Graves' ophthalmopathy and Graves' hyperthyroidism. TCRdb ran MiXCR on the multiplex PCR reads and lists one entry per CDR3 protein. The sample records about 380,000 distinct CDR3 sequences, 15% being singletons. Input material: peripheral blood. The receptors here all came from a woman younger than 35 with stable Graves' hyperthyroidism. The CDR3 runs from the conserved cysteine through the conserved F or W. The D gene is left open where the match is weak. Some rows mark clone size as missing; the rest say once, few, many or name a class of expanded clone.

v_call,j_call,cdr3_length,d_call,clone_size,cdr3_nt,cdr3_aa
TRBV6-2/TRBV6-3,TRBJ2-2,14,.,many,TGTGCCAGCAGTTACGGGACGGTGACCGGGGAGCTGTTTTTT,CASSYGTVTGELFF
TRBV2,TRBJ1-5,16,.,few,TGTGCCAGCAGTGAAGGGCCGGGGAGTCGGAATCAGCCCCAGCATTTT,CASSEGPGSRNQPQHF
TRBV6-2/TRBV6-3,TRBJ2-3,11,.,.,TGTGCCAGCAGATCGAGGGGAGGGCAGTATTTT,CASRSRGGQYF
TRBV7-9,TRBJ2-4,14,.,many,TGTGCCAGCAGCTCGCCTGTCCCAAAGAACATTCAGTACTTC,CASSSPVPKNIQYF
TRBV6-1,TRBJ2-5,14,TRBD1,many,TGTGCCAGCAGCCCTGACAGGGTTGTGGAGACCCAGTACTTC,CASSPDRVVETQYF
TRBV24-1,TRBJ1-1,15,.,many,TGTGCCACCAGTGGTGCACAGGGAAGGGACACTGAAGCTTTCTTT,CATSGAQGRDTEAFF
TRBV20-1,TRBJ2-7,15,.,many,TGCAGTGCTTGGGACCAGGGGGGGAGCTCCTACGAGCAGTACTTC,CSAWDQGGSSYEQYF
TRBV20-1,TRBJ2-5,15,TRBD2,many,TGCAGTGCCCGGACTAGCGGGGGCCTCCAAGAGACCCAGTACTTC,CSARTSGGLQETQYF
TRBV11-2,TRBJ1-3,17,.,few,TGTGCCAGCAGCTTACTTCATCCGCGGGCAGGGCGGCACACCATATATTTT,CASSLLHPRAGRHTIYF
TRBV4-2,TRBJ2-3,18,.,.,TGTGCCAGCAGCCAAGAGACCGGGCGCGCCATGGGCACTGATACGCAGTATTTT,CASSQETGRAMGTDTQYF
TRBV12-3/TRBV12-4,TRBJ2-5,13,.,many,TGTGCCAGCAGCCTCGGGGCGGCGGAGACCCAGTACTTC,CASSLGAAETQYF
TRBV6-5,TRBJ1-1,15,.,many,TGTGCCAGCAGTCATCGGACAGCCATGAACACTGAAGCTTTCTTT,CASSHRTAMNTEAFF
TRBV20-1,TRBJ1-2,12,.,many,TGCAGTGCGGGACCGCCTAACTATGGCTACACCTTC,CSAGPPNYGYTF
TRBV6-2/TRBV6-3,TRBJ2-6,17,.,large,TGTGCCAGCAGTTATGGGAGACACCTCTCTGGGGCCAACGTCCTGACTTTC,CASSYGRHLSGANVLTF
TRBV19,TRBJ2-4,16,.,many,TGTGCCAGTAGTCCCCTGGAGCGGAGGGCCAAAAACATTCAGTACTTC,CASSPLERRAKNIQYF
TRBV10-3,TRBJ2-5,14,.,many,TGTGCCATCAGTCCGGGACCTAGGACAGAGACCCAGTACTTC,CAISPGPRTETQYF
TRBV14,TRBJ1-1,15,TRBD1,many,TGTGCCAGCAGCCACGTTACAGGGGATGGCACTGAAGCTTTCTTT,CASSHVTGDGTEAFF
TRBV25-1,TRBJ1-5,17,TRBD1,many,TGTGCCAGCAATGCCAACAAAGCCGGGACAGGGGTCCAGCCCCAGCATTTT,CASNANKAGTGVQPQHF
TRBV12-3/TRBV12-4,TRBJ1-2,14,TRBD1,many,TGTGCCAGCAGCCCGGGACAGGGGGCTTCTGGCTACACCTTC,CASSPGQGASGYTF
TRBV18,TRBJ1-2,18,.,many,TGTGCCAGCTCACCTCGCGACCTTGGCAGGTATCAATCGAGTGGCTACACCTTC,CASSPRDLGRYQSSGYTF
TRBV11-2,TRBJ2-5,14,.,many,TGTGCCAGCAGCTCGAGATCGGACAAAGAGACCCAGTACTTC,CASSSRSDKETQYF
TRBV5-1,TRBJ1-1,16,.,many,TGCGCCAGCAGCCCCGGACACCCTAGTTGGAACACTGAAGCTTTCTTT,CASSPGHPSWNTEAFF
TRBV3-1,TRBJ1-1,14,.,.,TGTGCCAGCAGCCAAGGGGGACAGAACACTGAAGCTTTCTTT,CASSQGGQNTEAFF
TRBV2,TRBJ2-2,14,.,few,TGTGCCAGCAGAGCGGCGAGGAACACCGGGGAGCTGTTTTTT,CASRAARNTGELFF
TRBV20-1,TRBJ2-5,16,.,many,TGCAGTGCTACTTCGGGGGGCGATAGCTCAAGAGAGACCCAGTACTTC,CSATSGGDSSRETQYF
TRBV6-2/TRBV6-3,TRBJ2-2,14,.,many,TGTGCCAGCAGTTACGATCCAGGTTACGGGGAGCTGTTTTTT,CASSYDPGYGELFF
TRBV7-7,TRBJ2-5,16,TRBD2,many,TGTGCTAGCAGCTCCGCGACGGGGGGGCCGGGAGAGACCCAGTACTTC,CASSSATGGPGETQYF
TRBV6-1,TRBJ2-6,15,.,many,TGTGCCAGCAAAGGTTCGGGATCTGGGGCCAACGTCCTGACTTTC,CASKGSGSGANVLTF
TRBV4-1,TRBJ2-7,17,TRBD2,many,TGCGCCAGCAGCCAAGATTGGGCTAGCGGGACTACCTACGAGCAGTACTTC,CASSQDWASGTTYEQYF
TRBV6-5,TRBJ1-1,13,.,many,TGTGCCAGCACAGGGCCGATTAACACTGAAGCTTTCTTT,CASTGPINTEAFF
TRBV24-1,TRBJ2-7,15,.,.,TGTGCCACCAGTGATTTAGGGGACAAGAGGCGCGAGCAGTACTTC,CATSDLGDKRREQYF
TRBV2,TRBJ2-5,16,TRBD2,many,TGTGCCAGCATCGGGCCTAGCGGGGGGGCTGGAGAGACCCAGTACTTC,CASIGPSGGAGETQYF
TRBV12-3/TRBV12-4,TRBJ2-4,16,.,many,TGTGCCAGCAGTTTTGGTCCTCATCTAGCCAAAAACATTCAGTACTTC,CASSFGPHLAKNIQYF
TRBV7-2,TRBJ2-5,13,.,few,TGTGCCAGCAGCCGCCAATCCCAAGAGACCCAGTACTTC,CASSRQSQETQYF
TRBV3-1,TRBJ1-6,14,.,.,TGTGCCAGCAGCCAAGTGGGGGGAAATTCACCCCTCCACTTT,CASSQVGGNSPLHF
TRBV29-1,TRBJ1-5,12,.,many,TGCAGCGTTCTCCGGGTGGGTCAGCCCCAGCATTTT,CSVLRVGQPQHF
TRBV7-9,TRBJ1-1,13,.,many,TGTGCCAGCAGCGGACCGGCGGGTCTTAAAGCTTTCTTT,CASSGPAGLKAFF
TRBV20-1,TRBJ2-7,13,.,few,TGCAGTGCCCTCATCGGGGCCCGATACGAGCAGTACTTC,CSALIGARYEQYF
TRBV9,TRBJ2-7,17,TRBD1,.,TGTGCCAGCAGCGTAGCTCCGGACAGGGAATACTCCTACGAGCAGTACTTC,CASSVAPDREYSYEQYF
TRBV29-1,TRBJ1-2,15,.,many,TGCAGCGTTGAAGGGGGGGACGGCGTGGGAAGAGGCTACACCTTC,CSVEGGDGVGRGYTF
TRBV6-2/TRBV6-3,TRBJ1-5,12,.,.,TGTGCCAGCGGTGGGGGCAATCAGCCCCAGCATTTT,CASGGGNQPQHF
TRBV19,TRBJ2-7,15,TRBD1,many,TGTGCCAGTAGTACCGGGACAGCCTCTTCCTACGAGCAGTACTTC,CASSTGTASSYEQYF
TRBV2,TRBJ1-2,13,.,many,TGTGCCAGCAGGGAAAGGACGGCTTATGGCTACACCTTC,CASRERTAYGYTF
TRBV28,TRBJ1-2,14,TRBD1,many,TGTGCCAGCAGTTTCGCCAGGGGGAACTATGGCTACACCTTC,CASSFARGNYGYTF
TRBV10-1,TRBJ2-2,12,.,few,TGCGCCAGCAGAGGAGGGGGCGGGGAGCTGTTTTTT,CASRGGGGELFF
TRBV20-1,TRBJ1-1,12,.,few,TGCAGTGCTAGAGCAAAGTACACTGAAGCTTTCTTT,CSARAKYTEAFF
TRBV19,TRBJ1-2,16,TRBD1,many,TGTGCCAGTAGTATAGTTTTGACAGGGAGGGACTATGGCTACACCTTC,CASSIVLTGRDYGYTF
TRBV6-1,TRBJ2-2,11,.,many,TGTGCCGGTCCCGGCGGCGGGGAGCTGTTTTTT,CAGPGGGELFF
TRBV28,TRBJ2-5,16,TRBD1,.,TGTGCCAGCAGCAAGTTGATCCGGACAGGGGCAGAGACCAAGTACTTC,CASSKLIRTGAETKYF
TRBV7-2,TRBJ1-2,15,TRBD1,.,TGTGCCAGCAGCTTACACACAGGGGGCGGCTATGGCTACACCTTC,CASSLHTGGGYGYTF
TRBV19,TRBJ1-5,16,.,few,TGTGCCAGTAGTATCCTCTGGCAGAATAGCAATCAGCCCCAGCATTTT,CASSILWQNSNQPQHF
TRBV6-1,TRBJ1-2,16,.,many,TGTGCCAGCAGCCCAAGCGAATCCCGGGACGGAGATGGCTACACCTTC,CASSPSESRDGDGYTF